The entry below gives a single TCR beta chain sequence along with its context. Its binding antigen is unknown. One base away there is no much larger clone; base qualities are not given. TCRbeta CDR3 regions were amplified from genomic DNA by means of the immunoSEQ Assay, a bias-controlled multiplex PCR. The study's processing was this. The number of nucleated cells in each sample was estimated by amplification of reference gene primers within the assay. Sequence reads were collapsed and filtered to measure the absolute abundance of every unique TCRbeta CDR3 rearrangement. For each sample, productive Simpson clonality was calculated by taking the square root of Simpson's diversity index across productive rearrangements. Held by TCRdb, this immuneACCESS table contains in-frame sequences only and omits some clones. Under half of the omission traces to an unresolved V gene where checked; the cause of the rest is unknown. V and J calls and clone size follow that table, whereas D and trimming were derived from the DNA. The sample table shows about 250,000 clones, and 75% to 85% are seen once. The biggest ten clones account for approximately 8.2% of the sample.

V drops 8 bases and J drops 5 bases, leaving 19 bases in between. The CDR3 runs 14 residues from the cysteine to the phenylalanine. The DNA shown is the 42-base CDR3, in frame from base 1. Looking up the germline V gene (reference sequence) yields CDR1 LNHDA and CDR2 SQIVND. These data come from a study of blood T cell repertoires in COVID-19 (dated by TCRdb to 2020 to 2022). General notes on the study: Samples from collaborators originated in the United States, Italy and Spain and spanned both the acute and convalescent phases of COVID-19. Samples were obtained from the ongoing ImmuneRACE study (first 160 participants) and from 950 to 1,500 subjects provided by 6 global collaborators. The material from the prospective study consisted of cDNA or gDNA derived from T cells, B-cell-depleted T cells, or PBMCs. Where available, HLA class I and class II types were taken from metadata supplied by the sample provider and were not determined by assay-based typing. A freely available public database, intended as a resource for researchers studying the immune response to SARS-CoV-2, is where the repertoires were released. The dataset comprised deeply sampled blood TCRbeta repertoires from subjects exposed to, actively infected with, or recovered from COVID-19. Sample metadata almost always included a de-identified subject ID, COVID-19 status, age in years and sex.

In the prospective study, participants were about 18 to 95 years old, resided in about two dozen geographic areas of the United States, and were enrolled through a virtual design. Cohort assignment in the prospective study relied on participant-reported clinical history from a screening survey and a study questionnaire. Mobile phlebotomists in the prospective study collected whole blood, serum and a nasopharyngeal or oropharyngeal swab from every participant. Prospective study participants could optionally give additional blood draws and questionnaires over an approximately two-month period. Blood samples from the prospective study were shipped frozen or at room temperature prior to DNA extraction. The study at large found these results: How much clinical and demographic metadata was included differed by source and by participant, and the metadata was provided uncurated.

Input material: PBMCs or T cells enriched from blood (not recorded which). The chain employs TRBV19 and TRBJ2-7; TRBD2 is a weak D gene call, 7 bases matching. This receptor was taken from a woman in her fifties or sixties with acute COVID-19. The DNA reads TGTGCCAGTCCTACCCCCGGGGGGCTCAACGAGCAGTACTTC. This is translated as CASPTPGGLNEQYF.